This passage covers 23 T cell receptor beta chains from one sample sequenced in a study of blood T cell repertoires in COVID-19. Generated by immunoSEQ multiplex PCR, the TCRdb table keeps only in-frame clones and is missing some. This table holds 270,000 or so clones, 90% found once. The sequencing sample was made of PBMCs or T cells enriched from blood (not recorded which). The source is a woman aged 30 to 39 with acute COVID-19.

The chain employs TRBV7-9 and TRBJ2-7; 8 nucleotides match TRBD2. The CDR3 runs 18 residues. In germline, CDR1 is SEHNR, CDR2 FQNEAQ (reference sequence). The V gene end was trimmed by 5 bases and the J gene end by 3 bases; junction bases not matched to a gene: 18. The DNA of the CDR3 is TGTGCCAGCAGCCCAATGGGTTGGAGCGGGAGCATTCGCTACGAGCAGTACTTC. It specifies CASSPMGWSGSIRYEQYF.

V usage is TRBV2 and J usage is TRBJ2-7; 10 bases map to TRBD2. V lost 3 bases, J lost 5 bases, and 7 bases stayed unmatched. Germline CDR1 and CDR2: SNHLY and FYNNEI. The CDR3 loop spans 15 amino acids. CDR3 DNA sequence: TGTGCCAGCAGTGAGAGGCCTAGCGGGGGCAACGAGCAGTACTTC. Translated: CASSERPSGGNEQYF.

The genes are TRBV27 and TRBJ2-7; 11 bases line up with TRBD2. J gave up 0 bases and V 6 bases, and 4 bases lay outside the gene matches. The CDR3 is 15 amino acids. Germline CDR1 and CDR2: MNHEY and SMNVEV (reference sequence). The CDR3 coding sequence is TGTGCCAGCAGCCTAGCGGGAGGAGGCTCCTACGAGCAGTACTTC. This gives the protein CASSLAGGGSYEQYF.

The chain uses TRBV11-2 and TRBJ1-1; D not resolved. CDR1 is SGHAT, CDR2 FQNNGV, per germline. The CDR3 totals 12 residues. V lost 3 bases and J lost 5, with 7 bases in between. CDR3 in amino acids: CASSFESTEAFF. CDR3 bases: TGTGCCAGCAGCTTTGAGTCTACTGAAGCTTTCTTT. Using reference TRBV11-2 and TRBJ1-1 for the parts outside the CDR3, the full variable domain is EAGVAQSPRYKIIEKRQSVAFWCNPISGHATLYWYQQILGQGPKLLIQFQNNGVVDDSQLPKDRFSAERLKGVDSTLKIQPAKLEDSAVYLCASSFESTEAFFGQGTRLTVV.

V is TRBV15 and J is TRBJ2-4, with 8 positions matching TRBD1. J was trimmed by 3 bases and V by 4 bases; bases with no gene match: 5. Germline V gives CDR1 LNHNV, CDR2 YYDKDF (reference sequence). This CDR3 spans 15 amino acids. The CDR3 loop is CATSTTDRDKNIQYF. The CDR3 nucleotides are TGTGCCACCAGCACCACGGACAGGGACAAAAACATTCAGTACTTC.

The V gene is TRBV19, the J gene TRBJ2-1; 7 bases map to TRBD2. This CDR3 contains 15 residues. J gave up 2 bases and V 6 bases, and 7 bases lay outside the gene matches. CDR1 and CDR2 from the germline V gene are LNHDA and SQIVND (reference sequence). CDR3 sequence reads: CASSVGGTTYNEQFF. The CDR3 DNA reads TGTGCCAGTAGCGTGGGGGGGACCACCTACAATGAGCAGTTCTTC.

This chain connects TRBV7-3 to TRBJ1-6, with 7 bases that match TRBD1. The germline CDR1 and CDR2 sequences are SGHTA and FQGTGA. The CDR3 loop spans 15 amino acids. The junction had 6 bases not matched to a gene; V was cut back by 5 bases and J by 5 bases. CDR3 bases: TGTGCCAGCAGCGTCGGGACAGTCAATAATTCACCCCTCCACTTT. It codes for CASSVGTVNNSPLHF.

V is TRBV7-2 and J is TRBJ2-3; 9 bases fit TRBD2. The CDR3 is 15 residues long. Losses at the gene ends were 2 bases for V and 3 bases for J; bases not matched to a gene: 3. CDR1 and CDR2 from the germline V gene are SGHTA and FQGNSA. The DNA for the CDR3 is TGTGCCAGCAGCTTATTAGCGGGAGCAACAGATACGCAGTATTTT. Protein: CASSLLAGATDTQYF.

This chain joins TRBV6-2 or TRBV6-3 and TRBJ1-2; D call uncertain. Germline V lookup: CDR1 MNHEY, CDR2 SVGEGT. CDR3 length: 12 residues. V lost 0 bases to trimming and J lost 14 bases, with 13 bases between them. This CDR3 reads CASSYSTPGSTF. The CDR3 coding sequence is TGTGCCAGCAGTTACTCTACACCGGGGAGTACCTTC.

V gene TRBV12-3 or TRBV12-4 combines with J gene TRBJ1-5; D unresolved. V lost 0 bases and J lost 5, with 5 bases in between. This CDR3 is built from 13 residues. The CDR3 coding sequence is TGTGCCAGCAGTTTAGCCTCCTATCAGCCCCAGCATTTT. It specifies CASSLASYQPQHF.

The chain links TRBV7-2 to TRBJ2-7, with 7 positions matching TRBD2. Per germline, CDR1 SGHTA and CDR2 FQGNSA. After removal of 4 bases from V and 3 bases from J, the junction contained 12 bases not matched to a gene. This CDR3 is 16 amino acids long. CDR3 nucleotide sequence: TGTGCCAGCAGCTACGCCGGGACCCCGGGGGGCTACGAGCAGTACTTC. It yields the protein CASSYAGTPGGYEQYF.

The chain carries TRBV3-1 (or the pseudogene TRBV3-2) and TRBJ1-5; a weak D match, TRBD1 (5 bases). Per the germline V gene, CDR1 is LGHDT and CDR2 is YNNKEL (reference sequence). V dropped 0 bases and J dropped 4 bases, with 10 bases sitting between them. The length of the CDR3 is 15 residues. CDR3 amino acids: CASSQDSTANQPQHF. CDR3 DNA sequence: TGTGCCAGCAGCCAAGATTCGACAGCAAATCAGCCCCAGCATTTT.

The rearrangement links TRBV7-9 to TRBJ2-7, with 13 bases matching TRBD2. The CDR3 is 12 residues long. The germline V gene encodes CDR1 SEHNR and CDR2 FQNEAQ (reference sequence). The ends lost 8 bases at V and 10 bases at J; junction bases unmatched: 5. This CDR3 reads CASGGTSGKQYF. DNA of the CDR3: TGTGCCAGCGGGGGGACTAGCGGGAAACAGTACTTC.

The V and J genes are TRBV7-8 and TRBJ2-3; TRBD2 matches 8 bases. This CDR3 comprises 15 residues. J gave up 5 bases and V 5 bases, and 9 bases lay outside the gene matches. Looked up from germline, CDR1 is SGHVS and CDR2 is FQNEAQ. CDR3 sequence (DNA): TGTGCCAGCAGCAAGAGGACTAGCTATCTAGATACGCAGTATTTT. This codes for CASSKRTSYLDTQYF.

CDR3 region: CASGTGGGTNEKLFF. CDR3 sequence (DNA): TGTGCCTCAGGAACAGGGGGCGGCACTAATGAAAAACTGTTTTTT. The rearrangement links TRBV10-3 to TRBJ1-4; 9 bases fit TRBD1. Germline loops: CDR1 ENHRY, CDR2 SYGVKD. Trimming took 11 bases from V and 2 from J; bases not matched to a gene: 9. The CDR3 totals 15 residues.

The rearrangement links TRBV6-5 to TRBJ2-3; TRBD2 aligns across 8 bases. This CDR3 is 15 amino acids long. The germline V gene has CDR1 MNHEY and CDR2 SVGAGI. V lost 6 bases, J lost 0 bases, and 5 bases stayed unmatched. In DNA form, the CDR3 reads TGTGCCAGCAGACCCGGGGGGGGGAGCACAGATACGCAGTATTTT. Protein product: CASRPGGGSTDTQYF.

The gene calls are TRBV5-1 and TRBJ2-1; tentatively, D is TRBD1 (7 bases). Germline V gives CDR1 SGHRS, CDR2 YFSETQ. The CDR3 has 14 amino acids. With 3 bases removed from V and 7 bases from J, the gap between germline ends came to 14 bases. In DNA, the CDR3 is TGCGCCAGCAGCTGGGGGGTACAGGGGAATGAGCAGTTCTTC. Protein product: CASSWGVQGNEQFF.

The rearrangement uses TRBV2 and TRBJ2-3; TRBD1 aligns across 8 bases. Germline CDR1 and CDR2: SNHLY and FYNNEI. V gave up 5 bases and J gave up 1 base; unmatched junction bases: 5. The CDR3 extends over 15 amino acids. This CDR3 is CASSPDRVGTDTQYF. CDR3 nucleotide sequence: TGTGCCAGCAGTCCGGACAGGGTAGGCACAGATACGCAGTATTTT.

The chain uses TRBV2 and TRBJ2-5, with D perhaps matching TRBD1 (5 bases). CDR1 is SNHLY, CDR2 FYNNEI, per germline. This CDR3 is 15 amino acids long. Trimming stripped 7 bases from V and 5 bases from J, with 20 bases between. CDR3 sequence reads: CASKTEGQGGETQYF. The CDR3 DNA reads as TGTGCCAGCAAAACGGAAGGTCAGGGCGGCGAGACCCAGTACTTC.

Here the CDR3 DNA reads TGTGCCAGCAGCTTAGAGTCGGCCCAGGCGCTGGGCACTGAAGCTTTCTTT. It specifies CASSLESAQALGTEAFF. The chain has TRBV7-9 and TRBJ1-1; D not certain. Trimming took off 1 base at V and 4 bases at J, with 19 bases between the two ends. Germline V gene lookup returns CDR1 SEHNR and CDR2 FQNEAQ (reference sequence). The CDR3 covers 17 residues.

The chain employs TRBV7-2 and TRBJ1-1, with 8 bases aligning to TRBD1. The germline V gene has CDR1 SGHTA and CDR2 FQGNSA. J was trimmed by 4 bases and V by 2 bases; bases with no gene match: 6. This CDR3 is built from 15 residues. The CDR3 loop is CASSLWTGTGTEAFF. The DNA for the CDR3 is TGTGCCAGCAGCTTATGGACAGGGACGGGCACTGAAGCTTTCTTT. Variable domain in full (rest from reference TRBV7-2 and TRBJ1-1): GAGVSQSPSNKVTEKGKDVELRCDPISGHTALYWYRQSLGQGLEFLIYFQGNSAPDKSGLPSDRFSAERTGGSVSTLTIQRTQQEDSAVYLCASSLWTGTGTEAFFGQGTRLTVV.

The rearrangement joins TRBV19 to TRBJ1-5; D is perhaps TRBD1 (6 bases). Germline CDR1 reads LNHDA; CDR2 reads SQIVND (reference sequence). CDR3 length: 14 amino acids. Trimming removed 2 bases from V and 6 bases from J, with 11 bases in between. CDR3 sequence: CASSIRGAFQPQHF. The CDR3 coding sequence is TGTGCCAGTAGTATACGGGGGGCTTTTCAGCCCCAGCATTTT.

This clone was picked up a small number of times. This chain joins TRBV5-4 and TRBJ1-2, with TRBD1 identical over 9 bases. Germline CDR1 reads SGHNT; CDR2 reads YYREEE (reference sequence). The CDR3 consists of 14 residues. J lost 2 bases, V lost 2 bases, and 1 base had no gene match. The CDR3 here is CASSFDRGNYGYTF. The CDR3 coding sequence is TGTGCCAGCAGCTTCGACAGGGGGAACTATGGCTACACCTTC. Filled out from reference TRBV5-4 and TRBJ1-2, the complete variable domain reads ETGVTQSPTHLIKTRGQQVTLRCSSQSGHNTVSWYQQALGQGPQFIFQYYREEENGRGNFPPRFSGLQFPNYSSELNVNALELDDSALYLCASSFDRGNYGYTFGSGTRLTVV.